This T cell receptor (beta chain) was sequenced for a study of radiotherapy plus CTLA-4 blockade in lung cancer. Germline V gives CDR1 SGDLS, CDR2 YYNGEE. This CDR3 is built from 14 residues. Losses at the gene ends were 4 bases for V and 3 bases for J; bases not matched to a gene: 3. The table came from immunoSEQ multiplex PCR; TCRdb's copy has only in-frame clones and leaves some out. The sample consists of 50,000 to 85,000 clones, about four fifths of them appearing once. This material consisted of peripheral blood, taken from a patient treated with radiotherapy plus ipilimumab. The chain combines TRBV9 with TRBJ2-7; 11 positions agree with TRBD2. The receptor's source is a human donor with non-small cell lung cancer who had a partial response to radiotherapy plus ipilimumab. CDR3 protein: CASSSGTSGYEQYF. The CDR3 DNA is TGTGCCAGCAGCTCCGGGACTAGCGGCTACGAGCAGTACTTC.